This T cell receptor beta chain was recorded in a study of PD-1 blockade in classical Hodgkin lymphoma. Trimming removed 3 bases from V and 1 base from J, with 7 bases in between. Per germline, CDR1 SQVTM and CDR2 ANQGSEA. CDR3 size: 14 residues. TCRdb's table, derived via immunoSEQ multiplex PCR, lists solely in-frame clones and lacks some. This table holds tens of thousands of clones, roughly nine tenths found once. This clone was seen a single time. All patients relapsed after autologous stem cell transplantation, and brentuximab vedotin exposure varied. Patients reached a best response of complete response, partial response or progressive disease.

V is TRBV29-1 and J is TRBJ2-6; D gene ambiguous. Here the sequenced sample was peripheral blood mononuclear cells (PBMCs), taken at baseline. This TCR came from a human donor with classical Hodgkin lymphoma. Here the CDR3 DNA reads TGCAGCGTTGAGATGGGGTCTGGGGCCAACGTCCTGACTTTC. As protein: CSVEMGSGANVLTF.